This T cell receptor beta chain was captured in a study of blood T cell repertoires in COVID-19. Study overall: The origin of the acute and convalescent COVID-19 samples was the United States, Italy and Spain. In each case, the material was cDNA or gDNA derived from T cells, B-cell-depleted T cells, or PBMCs.

Germline V gene sequence: CDR1 MDHEN, CDR2 SYDVKM. The CDR3 is 18 amino acids. With 4 bases clipped from V and 2 bases from J, the junction kept 11 bases outside the gene matches. As processed by the authors: Amplification with reference gene primers provided the estimates of nucleated cell counts. Repertoires were generated with immunoSEQ multiplex PCR, while TCRdb's copy carries only in-frame clones and drops some. V and J calls and clone size are those listed in that table; D and trimming were worked out from the DNA. The data show fewer than 250,000 clones, around 82% seen once. This rearrangement joins TRBV28 to TRBJ2-3, with TRBD1 matching 11 bases. The sample comprised peripheral blood. This clonotype was obtained from a woman aged 45 to 65 with acute or convalescent COVID-19. Here the CDR3 reads CASSSGQGARPLTDTQYF. The CDR3 nucleotides are TGTGCCAGCAGTTCCGGACAGGGGGCCCGACCCCTCACAGATACGCAGTATTTT.